The rows below give T cell receptor beta chains drawn from one sample of a study of shared clonotypes between healthy human individuals. Sequenced by immunoSEQ multiplex PCR; TCRdb stores in-frame clones only, minus some. The data contain roughly 550,000 clones, about 95% of them singletons. Sequenced material: naive CD8+ T cells sorted from blood. Every receptor here comes from a woman aged 25 to 39 in good health. CDR3s include the opening cysteine and the closing phenylalanine or tryptophan. A D gene is named only where the DNA matches it firmly. Expanded clones get a size class; other rows say once, few or many, or leave the size out.

>-|TRBJ1-5|TRBV28|-
CASSPGELGGQPQHF
TGTGCCAGCAGTCCTGGTGAACTGGGCGGCCAGCCCCAGCATTTT
>-|TRBJ2-6|TRBV7-9|-
CASVGEGANVLTF
TGTGCCAGCGTTGGCGAAGGGGCCAACGTCCTGACTTTC
>TRBD2|TRBJ2-1|TRBV10-3|-
CAISETSAGVTHNEQFF
TGTGCCATCAGTGAGACTTCAGCGGGAGTGACCCACAATGAGCAGTTCTTC
>-|TRBJ2-1|TRBV10-2|-
CASVAASSYNEQFF
TGCGCCAGCGTAGCCGCGAGCTCCTACAATGAGCAGTTCTTC
>-|TRBJ2-2|TRBV25-1|-
CASSDEELFF
TGTGCCAGCAGTGACGAGGAGCTGTTTTTT
>-|TRBJ1-3|TRBV11-2|-
CASSLSGSGNTIYF
TGTGCCAGCAGCTTGTCAGGGTCTGGAAACACCATATATTTT
>-|TRBJ2-5|TRBV5-4|-
CASSLGHETQYF
TGTGCCAGCAGCTTGGGCCACGAGACCCAGTACTTC
>TRBD1|TRBJ1-1|TRBV7-9|-
CASSSEGRTGGKDTEAFF
TGTGCCAGCAGCTCAGAGGGTCGGACAGGGGGAAAGGACACTGAAGCTTTCTTT
>-|TRBJ1-2|TRBV6-5|-
CASSYSIGPINYGYTF
TGTGCCAGCAGTTACTCGATTGGACCGATCAACTATGGCTACACCTTC
>-|TRBJ2-7|TRBV28|-
CASRGKGGSYEQYF
TGTGCCAGCAGGGGGAAGGGTGGTTCCTACGAGCAGTACTTC
>TRBD2|TRBJ2-1|TRBV29-1|-
CSGRGGRGEQFF
TGCAGCGGAAGGGGCGGGAGGGGTGAGCAGTTCTTC
>-|TRBJ1-1|TRBV21-1|-
CASNEENRGRAVNTEAFF
TGTGCCAGCAACGAGGAAAACAGGGGTCGTGCGGTGAACACTGAAGCTTTCTTT
>TRBD2|TRBJ2-1|TRBV27|-
CASSLEAGTTEVGGQFF
TGTGCCAGCAGTTTAGAAGCCGGGACTACAGAGGTTGGTGGCCAGTTCTTC
>-|TRBJ2-7|TRBV4-1|-
CASSQDHLTASYEQYF
TGCGCCAGCAGCCAAGATCACCTGACTGCGTCCTACGAGCAGTACTTC
>-|TRBJ2-7|TRBV7-9|-
CASSNAGKPYEQYF
TGTGCCAGCAGTAACGCGGGAAAACCCTACGAGCAGTACTTC
>TRBD1|TRBJ2-7|TRBV7-8|-
CASSFSEDGTGLSYEQYF
TGTGCCAGCAGCTTCAGCGAAGACGGGACAGGGCTCTCCTACGAGCAGTACTTC
>-|TRBJ1-6|TRBV6-5|-
CASSSGASPLHF
TGTGCCAGTTCGAGTGGGGCTTCACCCCTCCACTTT
>TRBD2|TRBJ2-7|TRBV29-1|-
CSVEKGLAGTTIYEQYF
TGCAGCGTTGAAAAGGGACTAGCGGGCACCACGATTTACGAGCAGTACTTC
>-|TRBJ2-4|TRBV6-5|-
CASSYGHRDIQYF
TGTGCCAGCAGTTACGGACACCGGGACATTCAGTACTTC
>-|TRBJ1-1|TRBV7-9|-
CATLGQTNTEAFF
TGTGCCACCCTCGGACAGACAAACACTGAAGCTTTCTTT
>TRBD1|TRBJ2-7|TRBV6-1|-
CASSDTGTGRTYEQYF
TGTGCCAGCAGTGATACCGGGACAGGCCGAACCTACGAGCAGTACTTC
>TRBD1|TRBJ1-4|TRBV28|-
CASSRQGGEEKLFF
TGTGCCAGCAGTCGACAGGGCGGGGAAGAAAAACTGTTTTTT
>TRBD1|TRBJ2-7|TRBV27|once
CASSFSVGHRGYEQYF
TGTGCCAGCAGTTTCTCGGTTGGGCACAGGGGCTACGAGCAGTACTTC
>-|TRBJ1-2|TRBV29-1|once
CSGRTNYGYTF
TGCAGCGGGAGGACTAACTATGGCTACACCTTC
>TRBD2|TRBJ2-1|TRBV28|-
CASSTSYQRTSGYNEQFF
TGTGCCAGCAGTACAAGCTATCAGCGGACTAGCGGATACAATGAGCAGTTCTTC
>TRBD2|TRBJ2-5|TRBV27|-
CASSLISPTASGKGTQYF
TGTGCCAGCAGTTTAATAAGCCCCACGGCTAGCGGGAAGGGGACCCAGTACTTC
>-|TRBJ2-7|TRBV6-5|-
CASRDTAYEQYF
TGTGCCAGCCGGGACACCGCCTACGAGCAGTACTTC
>-|TRBJ1-1|TRBV6-6|-
CASSQDSFGTEAFF
TGTGCCAGCAGCCAAGACAGCTTCGGCACTGAAGCTTTCTTT
>-|TRBJ2-7|TRBV13|-
CASSLGGSGDEQYF
TGTGCCAGCAGCTTAGGAGGGAGTGGAGACGAGCAGTACTTC
>-|TRBJ1-2|TRBV27|-
CASRNLKTDQLGGYTF
TGTGCCAGCAGAAATTTAAAGACAGACCAGCTGGGGGGCTACACCTTC
>-|TRBJ2-1|TRBV27|few
CASSLYNEQFF
TGTGCCAGCAGCCTCTACAATGAGCAGTTCTTC
>TRBD2|TRBJ2-4|TRBV27|-
CASSLIAGAGIQYF
TGTGCCAGCAGTTTAATAGCGGGAGCGGGAATTCAGTACTTC
>-|TRBJ2-7|TRBV4-1|-
CASSQANSGYEQYF
TGCGCCAGCAGCCAAGCGAATAGCGGCTACGAGCAGTACTTC
>-|TRBJ1-2|TRBV19|-
CASSSGREANYGYTF
TGTGCCAGTAGTAGCGGCCGGGAAGCTAACTATGGCTACACCTTC
>-|TRBJ1-3|TRBV7-9|-
CASSLAAGPYSGNTIYF
TGTGCCAGCAGCTTAGCGGCCGGGCCCTACTCTGGAAACACCATATATTTT
>TRBD2|TRBJ2-1|TRBV27|-
CASSLSGTSGRASQFF
TGTGCCAGCAGTTTATCGGGGACTAGCGGGAGGGCTTCGCAGTTCTTC
>-|TRBJ2-1|TRBV7-9|-
CASKLGGGYNEQFF
TGTGCCAGCAAACTAGGGGGAGGGTACAATGAGCAGTTCTTC
>TRBD1|TRBJ2-7|TRBV28|-
CASSYPQGASYEQYF
TGTGCCAGCAGTTACCCACAGGGGGCCTCCTACGAGCAGTACTTC
>-|TRBJ1-6|TRBV13|-
CASSTTGSGTPLHF
TGTGCCAGCAGCACCACAGGCTCAGGGACACCCCTCCACTTT
>-|TRBJ1-2|TRBV28|-
CASSPGVGGYTF
TGTGCCAGCAGTCCAGGGGTTGGGGGCTACACCTTC
>TRBD2|TRBJ2-7|TRBV27|-
CASSIAGGIYEQYF
TGTGCCAGCAGTATAGCGGGAGGCATTTACGAGCAGTACTTC
>-|TRBJ2-3|TRBV6-1|-
CAAAPNLPDTQYF
TGTGCCGCGGCTCCGAATTTGCCGGATACGCAGTATTTT
>-|TRBJ2-2|TRBV7-8|-
CASSSHFLGNTGELFF
TGTGCCAGCAGCTCCCACTTTCTGGGTAACACCGGGGAGCTGTTTTTT
>-|TRBJ2-1|TRBV2|-
CASAPGEVGQFF
TGTGCCAGCGCACCCGGGGAGGTTGGGCAGTTCTTC
>-|TRBJ2-1|TRBV4-1|-
CASSQGLRPFNEQFF
TGCGCCAGCAGCCAAGGTCTTCGGCCCTTCAATGAGCAGTTCTTC
>TRBD2|TRBJ2-3|TRBV9|-
CASRGDLAGAPDTQYF
TGTGCCAGCAGGGGGGATCTAGCGGGAGCCCCAGATACGCAGTATTTT
>-|TRBJ2-7|TRBV28|-
CASKIDRNPYEQYF
TGTGCCAGCAAGATAGACAGGAACCCCTACGAGCAGTACTTC
>-|TRBJ1-1|TRBV29-1|-
CSVGGDSGGGTEAFF
TGCAGCGTTGGAGGGGACTCTGGAGGTGGGACTGAAGCTTTCTTT
>TRBD2|TRBJ2-7|TRBV2|-
CASSRAGEHEQYF
TGTGCCAGCAGCCGAGCGGGAGAACACGAGCAGTACTTC
>TRBD1|TRBJ1-2|TRBV6-1|-
CASRGDRKKGYTF
TGTGCCAGCCGCGGGGACAGGAAGAAGGGCTACACCTTC
>-|TRBJ1-5|TRBV15|-
CATSRDSDGQPQHF
TGTGCCACCAGCAGAGATTCTGACGGACAGCCCCAGCATTTT
>-|TRBJ2-3|TRBV7-9|-
CASSFFLYGDTQYF
TGTGCCAGCAGCTTCTTCCTATACGGCGATACGCAGTATTTT
>TRBD1|TRBJ2-7|TRBV5-6|-
CASSGKKTGAHEQYF
TGTGCCAGCAGCGGAAAGAAGACAGGGGCCCACGAGCAGTACTTC